The source of this TCR beta chain is a study of breast tumors, draining lymph nodes, adjacent tissues (dated by TCRdb to the mid-2010s). Context from the whole study: Breast cancer patients provided tumor, adjacent nontumor tissue and axillary lymph nodes, and the study compared the TCR beta repertoires across these three sources. In human breast cancer, the study set out to assess how tumor, surrounding tissue and draining lymph node repertoires relate to one another and whether T cells might be exchanged between them. Beyond this particular receptor, the publication reports: Tumor and nontumor tissue repertoires were found to be significantly more similar in luminal-like than in basal-like breast cancer. The conclusion that tumor T cells originate in lymph nodes was framed as consistent with a hypothesis rather than directly demonstrated. Tumor T-cell repertoires showed less diversity than lymph node repertoires and more diversity than nontumor tissue repertoires, and tumor T-cell repertoires showed preferential V and J gene usage. The data were considered consistent with the idea that most tumor T cells come from the lymph node and then expand in tumor tissue.

The axillary draining lymph nodes of breast cancer patients were the source of the lymph node samples. With regard to this clonotype: It lacks a known antigen. This CDR3 is missing its conserved last phenylalanine or tryptophan, likely due to a read error.

The CDR3 is 21 amino acids in total, end residues counted. The only DNA kept is the CDR3, 63 bases in frame from the first base. For CDR1 and CDR2, the germline V gene lists MNHEY and SVGAGI. Sequenced on an Illumina HiSeq 2000. TCR beta chain libraries were generated by multiplex PCR amplification. The amplified TCR beta chain products were analyzed by high-throughput sequencing. TCRdb itself trimmed the public reads at Q25 with fastp, ran MiXCR and retained productive beta chains. Merged by CDR3 protein, the rows form single entries marked with the most common genes and DNA. Recorded for this sample are roughly 120,000 distinct CDR3 sequences; around 20% of them occurred a single time. Of the sample, about 3.7% falls within the top ten clones.

Sequencing was performed on axillary lymph node tissue. This chain is built from TRBV6-5 and TRBJ1-2, with TRBD1 perhaps the D gene, on 6 matching bases. This TCR was recovered from a female donor with breast cancer. Some clones in this sample may be carry-over from other donors' samples. This receptor has the CDR3 CACRSSFRDTRVGRRAYGYTS. DNA sequence: TGTGCCTGCAGAAGCTCATTCCGGGACACCCGGGTGGGCCGGCGGGCCTATGGCTACACCTCC.